These 27 T cell receptor beta chains came from one sample sequenced in a study of CD8 T cells in ankylosing spondylitis. TCRdb redid the calling of the 5' RACE reads with MiXCR, one entry per CDR3 protein. The sample has about 360,000 distinct CDR3 sequences, roughly 22% seen once. Sequenced input: blood, either unsorted or a sorted T cell fraction (not recorded which). The receptors stem from a male donor with ankylosing spondylitis or in good health (not recorded which).

This clonotype was observed a single time. The chain carries TRBV20-1 and TRBJ2-7; a possible D gene is TRBD1 (6 bases). V was clipped by 8 bases and J by 5 bases, with 13 bases between them. Germline V gene lookup returns CDR1 DFQATT and CDR2 SNEGSKA (reference sequence). The CDR3 is 11 amino acids. For the CDR3, the DNA is TGCAGTCCCGGGACATCGGACGAGCAGTACTTC. Translating it yields CSPGTSDEQYF.

The chain joins TRBV7-9 to TRBJ2-7, with D possibly matching TRBD1 (6 bases). The germline CDR1 and CDR2 sequences are SEHNR and FQNEAQ (reference sequence). V was pared by 5 bases and J by 3 bases, with 11 bases between. This CDR3 has 13 residues. The CDR3 reads CASSHQQGYEQYF. The CDR3 nucleotides read TGTGCCAGCAGCCACCAACAGGGCTACGAGCAGTACTTC.

Only one count was recorded for this clonotype. CDR3 coding DNA: TGTGCCAGTAGCGGACTAGCGGGGGGGATCGACGAGCAGTACTTC. Its protein product is CASSGLAGGIDEQYF. This chain uses TRBV19 with TRBJ2-7, with 15 bases that match TRBD2. CDR3 length: 15 amino acids. Germline trimming cut 6 bases from V and 5 bases from J; bases unmatched to any gene: 5. Germline V gives CDR1 LNHDA, CDR2 SQIVND (reference sequence).

This clonotype was picked up a small number of times. The CDR3 is CASSEEASGKETQYF. The CDR3 nucleotides read TGTGCCAGCAGTGAAGAGGCTAGCGGTAAAGAGACCCAGTACTTC. V usage is TRBV2 and J usage is TRBJ2-5; the match to TRBD2 covers 7 bases. The junction had 5 bases not matched to a gene; V was cut back by 1 base and J by 3 bases. The length of the CDR3 is 15 residues. CDR1 SNHLY and CDR2 FYNNEI come from the germline V gene.

This chain uses TRBV6-1 with TRBJ2-1; 10 bases align to TRBD1. With 5 bases clipped from V and 5 bases from J, the junction kept 9 bases outside the gene matches. Germline CDR1 is MNHNS and CDR2 is SASEGT. The CDR3 is 16 amino acids. The CDR3 region is CASSPDRGRVNNEQFF. The CDR3 DNA is TGTGCCAGCAGTCCAGACAGGGGGCGGGTTAACAATGAGCAGTTCTTC.

This chain uses TRBV27 with TRBJ2-3; D is perhaps TRBD1 (6 bases). The germline V gene has CDR1 MNHEY and CDR2 SMNVEV (reference sequence). CDR3 size: 13 residues. Trimming took 5 bases from V and 6 from J, leaving 12 bases between them. The CDR3: CASSKGQSDTQYF. CDR3 DNA sequence: TGTGCCAGCAGTAAAGGACAGTCCGATACGCAGTATTTT.

The chain couples TRBV5-6 to TRBJ2-7; D uncertain. Trimming pared 4 bases from V and 6 bases from J, leaving 8 bases between. Per the germline V gene, CDR1 is SGHDT and CDR2 is YYEEEE. This CDR3 is 11 amino acids long. The CDR3: CASSLMVEQYF. In nucleotides, the CDR3 is TGTGCCAGCAGCCTGATGGTCGAGCAGTACTTC.

The J gene is TRBJ2-7, the V gene TRBV11-1; D not resolved. The CDR3 length is 14 residues. The germline CDR1 and CDR2 sequences are SGHAT and FQDESV (reference sequence). The V end was cut by 2 bases, the J end by 2 bases, with 10 bases between. The CDR3 spells CASSLTSGTYEQYF. Written as DNA, the CDR3 is TGTGCCAGCAGCTTAACGTCTGGGACCTACGAGCAGTACTTC.

The J gene is TRBJ2-5, the V gene TRBV3-1; no reliable D call. CDR3 length: 14 residues. CDR1 and CDR2 (germline): LGHDT, YNNKEL (reference sequence). With 0 bases removed from V and 5 bases from J, the gap between germline ends came to 10 bases. DNA for the CDR3: TGTGCCAGCAGCCAAGAAAGTTGGATGGAGACCCAGTACTTC. Translation: CASSQESWMETQYF.

This clonotype has more than one count but fewer than ten. This chain connects TRBV12-3 or TRBV12-4 to TRBJ2-3; 9 bases are shared with TRBD2. This CDR3 contains 17 residues. Losses at the gene ends were 2 bases for V and 0 bases for J; bases not matched to a gene: 6. The DNA for the CDR3 is TGTGCCAGCAGTTTAACCGGGGGACTAGCTAGCACAGATACGCAGTATTTT. Translation gives CASSLTGGLASTDTQYF.

This clonotype was recorded a few times. This chain connects TRBV7-9 to TRBJ2-5, with a possible D match to TRBD1 (6 bases). Trimming cost V 4 bases and J 5 bases, with 11 bases left between them. This CDR3 is 13 amino acids long. The germline V gene has CDR1 SEHNR and CDR2 FQNEAQ (reference sequence). The CDR3 nucleotides read TGTGCCAGCAGCTACGACAGGACTGAGACCCAGTACTTC. It yields the protein CASSYDRTETQYF. Supplemented by reference TRBV7-9 and TRBJ2-5, the full variable domain reads DTGVSQNPRHKITKRGQNVTFRCDPISEHNRLYWYRQTLGQGPEFLTYFQNEAQLEKSRLLSDRFSAERPKGSFSTLEIQRTEQGDSAMYLCASSYDRTETQYFGPGTRLLVL.

This chain connects TRBV12-5 to TRBJ2-2; no reliable D call. This CDR3 is built from 11 residues. V was trimmed by 7 bases and J by 8 bases, leaving 8 bases between them. CDR1 and CDR2 from the germline V gene are LGHNT and FRNRAP. CDR3 region: CASVEAGELFF. In DNA, the CDR3 is TGTGCTAGTGTTGAGGCTGGGGAGCTGTTTTTT.

CDR3 nucleotide sequence: TGTGCCAGCAGTTTAAAGGCCCGGGTCCAGCCCCAGCATTTT. This gives the protein CASSLKARVQPQHF. V gene TRBV28 combines with J gene TRBJ1-5; no clear D gene. Germline CDR1 is MDHEN and CDR2 is SYDVKM. The CDR3 has 14 amino acids. V dropped 2 bases and J dropped 7 bases, with 12 bases sitting between them.

There are a few counts of this clonotype. V gene TRBV18 combines with J gene TRBJ2-5, with D possibly being TRBD2 (5 bases). This CDR3 is 14 amino acids long. Per the germline V gene, CDR1 is KGHSH and CDR2 is LQKENI. Deletions cut 1 base from V and 1 base from J, with 7 bases between. Written as DNA, the CDR3 is TGTGCCAGCTCACCACGGGAGTTCCAAGAGACCCAGTACTTC. Protein: CASSPREFQETQYF.

This clonotype was picked up a small number of times. The chain has TRBV7-9 and TRBJ2-1, with TRBD2 matching over 9 bases. This CDR3 is built from 15 residues. J gave up 5 bases and V 3 bases, and 5 bases lay outside the gene matches. Germline V CDR1 and CDR2: SEHNR, FQNEAQ (reference sequence). The CDR3 DNA sequence: TGTGCCAGCAGCTTGGGACTAGCAGGGGACAATGAGCAGTTCTTC. Protein sequence: CASSLGLAGDNEQFF.

This clonotype has a handful of counts. The rearrangement joins TRBV25-1 to TRBJ1-1; D gene unclear. CDR1 is MGHDK, CDR2 SYGVNS, per germline. The ends were cut back, 1 base at V and 1 base at J, with 10 bases in the middle. This CDR3 is built from 15 residues. The DNA of the CDR3 is TGTGCCAGCAGTGAATCCGAATCAGGGAACACTGAAGCTTTCTTT. The encoded protein is CASSESESGNTEAFF.

The chain employs TRBV3-1 and TRBJ2-1; D perhaps matches TRBD2 (6 bases). V lost 0 bases and J 9 bases, leaving 12 bases between the germline ends. The CDR3 is made up of 14 amino acids. CDR1 is LGHDT and CDR2 is YNNKEL in the germline V gene (reference sequence). CDR3 loop: CASSQDWGVGEQFF. In nucleotides, the CDR3 is TGTGCCAGCAGCCAAGATTGGGGGGTCGGTGAGCAGTTCTTC.

This clonotype has only a few counts. V is TRBV6-4 and J is TRBJ2-2; TRBD1 might be the D (6 bases). Trimming removed 5 bases at V and 1 base at J, with 8 bases between. Germline V gives CDR1 MRHNA, CDR2 SNTAGT. CDR3 length: 14 amino acids. The CDR3 DNA follows: TGTGCCAGCAGTTGGGGGCGGAACACCGGGGAGCTGTTTTTT. This codes for CASSWGRNTGELFF.

The chain combines TRBV20-1 with TRBJ2-5; D remains ambiguous. The CDR3 loop spans 14 amino acids. The V end was cut by 6 bases, the J end by 2 bases, with 16 bases between. CDR1 and CDR2 from the germline V gene are DFQATT and SNEGSKA (reference sequence). The CDR3 DNA reads as TGCAGTGCCGCCCCTATGGATAGACAAGAGACCCAGTACTTC. Amino acid sequence: CSAAPMDRQETQYF.

This clonotype was seen a handful of times. This chain connects TRBV12-3 or TRBV12-4 to TRBJ2-7; D is perhaps TRBD1 (5 bases). Trimming took off 8 bases at V and 1 base at J, with 9 bases between the two ends. The CDR3 is made up of 12 amino acids. The CDR3 nucleotides are TGTGCCAGCGGACACCTATCCTACGAGCAGTACTTC. Amino acid sequence: CASGHLSYEQYF.

This clonotype was counted between two and nine times. The chain carries TRBV12-3 or TRBV12-4 and TRBJ1-5; D uncertain. The CDR3 is made up of 14 amino acids. Deletions cut 6 bases from V and 4 bases from J, with 13 bases between. CDR3 nucleotide sequence: TGTGCCAGCAGCTTACTGGGATTTAATCAGCCCCAGCATTTT. It encodes CASSLLGFNQPQHF.

The sample holds one count of this clonotype. V is TRBV11-2 and J is TRBJ2-3, with D possibly called TRBD1 or TRBD2 (5 bases each). V gave up 4 bases and J gave up 4 bases, with 15 bases separating them. Germline V CDR1 and CDR2: SGHAT, FQNNGV. This CDR3 spans 15 amino acids. CDR3 loop: CASSSAWDGPDTQYF. The CDR3 coding sequence is TGTGCCAGCAGCTCAGCGTGGGACGGACCAGATACGCAGTATTTT.

This clonotype was seen a few times. The rearrangement uses TRBV4-2 and TRBJ2-5; D remains unclear. The CDR3 contains 13 residues. Germline-derived CDR1 and CDR2 are LGHNA and YNFKEQ. V lost 1 base and J 5 bases, leaving 8 bases between the germline ends. In DNA form, the CDR3 reads TGTGCCAGCAGCCAAGGGGTAGGGGAGACCCAGTACTTC. It specifies CASSQGVGETQYF.

CDR3 sequence: CASSYRGRVYEQYF. The CDR3 nucleotides read TGTGCCAGCAGTTACAGGGGGAGGGTCTACGAGCAGTACTTC. V gene TRBV27 combines with J gene TRBJ2-7, with D possibly being TRBD1 (8 bases). From germline, CDR1 is MNHEY and CDR2 SMNVEV (reference sequence). The CDR3 is 14 residues long. Trimming took off 4 bases at V and 3 bases at J, with 13 bases between the two ends.

The genes are TRBV27 and TRBJ2-7; D might be TRBD1 (6 bases). This CDR3 is built from 15 residues. CDR1 and CDR2 (germline): MNHEY, SMNVEV (reference sequence). V was shortened by 6 bases and J by 0 bases, with 15 bases between the two germline ends. CDR3 region: CASSEEQGYSYEQYF. Here the CDR3 DNA reads TGTGCCAGCAGCGAAGAACAGGGCTACTCCTACGAGCAGTACTTC.

J is TRBJ2-1 and V is TRBV20-1; either TRBD1 or TRBD2 may fit D (5 bases each). The germline CDR1 and CDR2 sequences are DFQATT and SNEGSKA (reference sequence). This CDR3 has 15 residues. V was pared by 1 base and J by 3 bases, with 13 bases between. CDR3 amino acids: CSARGEWDDYNEQFF. CDR3 DNA sequence: TGCAGTGCTAGAGGGGAATGGGACGACTACAATGAGCAGTTCTTC.

The table lists this clonotype with a few counts. The chain combines TRBV29-1 with TRBJ1-1; D remains ambiguous. Trimming took off 7 bases at V and 4 bases at J, with 19 bases between the two ends. This CDR3 comprises 14 residues. In germline, CDR1 is SQVTM, CDR2 ANQGSEA. DNA of the CDR3: TGCAGCGCAGAAGGGCTGTTTAATACCACTGAAGCTTTCTTT. Translated, it gives CSAEGLFNTTEAFF.